This T cell receptor beta chain derives from a study of response to subunit inactivated influenza vaccine. Study conclusions and caveats: Each seasonal influenza vaccination, the authors suggested, recruits few new T cells.

Germline CDR1 is SGHRS and CDR2 is YFSETQ. This CDR3 is 15 amino acids long. Unmatched junction bases numbered 5, after V lost 5 bases and J lost 3 bases. About this clonotype: The target antigen is unknown.

TCRdb processed the RT-PCR reads anew with MiXCR; each CDR3 protein has one entry. In the table there are about 240,000 distinct CDR3 sequences, approximately 12% of which are singletons. The sample here was non-naive T cells sorted from PBMCs, taken 14 days before vaccination. The J gene is TRBJ2-2, the V gene TRBV5-1, with 9 bases fitting TRBD2. The TCR was taken from a man in his forties or fifties who received an inactivated influenza vaccine. The CDR3 here is CASRQTSGYTGELFF. DNA of the CDR3: TGCGCCAGCAGGCAAACTAGCGGGTACACCGGGGAGCTGTTTTTT.